This T cell receptor beta chain derives from a study of T cell responses to AZD1222 COVID-19 vaccine. Deletions cut 4 bases from V and 0 bases from J, with 7 bases between. Per germline, CDR1 SGHDT and CDR2 YYEEEE. The CDR3 has 14 residues. Clones were read by immunoSEQ multiplex PCR, and TCRdb kept only the in-frame ones, dropping some. The sample consists of about 56,000 clones, approximately 85% of them appearing once. This clone was picked up a small number of times. The TCR comes from an adult in good health. V is TRBV5-6 and J is TRBJ1-4, with unresolved D. The sample in question was peripheral blood, obtained on day 0 of AZD1222 vaccination. In DNA form, the CDR3 reads TGTGCCAGCAGCCACATCGCAACTAATGAAAAACTGTTTTTT. It yields the protein CASSHIATNEKLFF.